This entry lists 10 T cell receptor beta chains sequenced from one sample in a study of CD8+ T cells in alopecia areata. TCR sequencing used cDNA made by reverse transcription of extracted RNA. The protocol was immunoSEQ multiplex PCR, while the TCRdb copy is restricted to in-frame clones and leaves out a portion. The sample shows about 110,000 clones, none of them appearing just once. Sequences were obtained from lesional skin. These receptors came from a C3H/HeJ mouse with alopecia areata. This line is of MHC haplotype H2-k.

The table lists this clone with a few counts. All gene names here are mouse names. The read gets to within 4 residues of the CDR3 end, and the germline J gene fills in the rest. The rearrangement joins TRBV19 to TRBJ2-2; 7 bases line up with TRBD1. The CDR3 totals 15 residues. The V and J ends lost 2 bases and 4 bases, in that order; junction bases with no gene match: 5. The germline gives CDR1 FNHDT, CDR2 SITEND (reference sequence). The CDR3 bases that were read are TGTGCCAGCAGTATCGACAGGGAATTCACCGGG. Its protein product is CASSIDREFTG. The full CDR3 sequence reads CASSIDREFTGQLYF.

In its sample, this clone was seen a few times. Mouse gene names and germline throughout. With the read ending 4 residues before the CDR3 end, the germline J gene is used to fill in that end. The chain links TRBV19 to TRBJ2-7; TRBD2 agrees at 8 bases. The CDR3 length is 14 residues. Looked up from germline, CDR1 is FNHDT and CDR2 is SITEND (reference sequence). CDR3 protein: CASSISGGAYEQYF. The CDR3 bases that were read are TGTGCCAGCAGTATATCGGGGGGGGCGTAT.

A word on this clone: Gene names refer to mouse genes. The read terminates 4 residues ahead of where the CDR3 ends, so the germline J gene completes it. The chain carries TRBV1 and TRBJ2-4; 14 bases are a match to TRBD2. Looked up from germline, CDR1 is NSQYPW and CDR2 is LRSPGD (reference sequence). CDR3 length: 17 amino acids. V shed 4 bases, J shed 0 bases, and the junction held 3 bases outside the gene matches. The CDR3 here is CTCSGDWGGASQNTLYF. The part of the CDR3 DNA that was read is TGCACCTGCAGTGGGGACTGGGGGGGCGCCAGTCAAAAC.

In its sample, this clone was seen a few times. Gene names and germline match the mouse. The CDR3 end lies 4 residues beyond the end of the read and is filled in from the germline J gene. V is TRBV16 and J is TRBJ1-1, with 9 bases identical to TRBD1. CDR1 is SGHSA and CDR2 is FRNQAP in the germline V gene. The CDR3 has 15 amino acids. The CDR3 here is CASSLDSQGATEVFF. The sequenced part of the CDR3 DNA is TGTGCAAGCAGCTTAGATTCACAGGGGGCAACA.

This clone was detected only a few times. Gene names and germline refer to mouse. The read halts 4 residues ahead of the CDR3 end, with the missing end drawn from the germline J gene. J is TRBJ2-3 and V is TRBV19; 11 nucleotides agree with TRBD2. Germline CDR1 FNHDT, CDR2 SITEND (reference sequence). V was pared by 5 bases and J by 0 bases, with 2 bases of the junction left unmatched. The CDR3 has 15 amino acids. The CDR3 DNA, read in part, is TGTGCCAGCAGGGACTGGGGGGAGAGTGCAGAA. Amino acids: CASRDWGESAE. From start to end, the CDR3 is CASRDWGESAETLYF.

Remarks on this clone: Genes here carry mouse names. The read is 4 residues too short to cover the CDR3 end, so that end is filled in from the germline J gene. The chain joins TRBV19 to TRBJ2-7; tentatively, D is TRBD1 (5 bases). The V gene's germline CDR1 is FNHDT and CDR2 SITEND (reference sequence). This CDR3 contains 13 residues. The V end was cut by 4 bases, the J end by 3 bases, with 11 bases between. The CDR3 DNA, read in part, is TGTGCCAGCAGTGCGACAGAACTCTAT. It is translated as CASSATELY. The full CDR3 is CASSATELYEQYF. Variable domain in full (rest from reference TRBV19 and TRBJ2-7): GGIITQTPKFLIGQEGQKLTLKCQQNFNHDTMYWYRQDSGKGLRLIYYSITENDLQKGDLSEGYDASREKKSSFSLTVTSAQKNEMAVFLCASSATELYEQYFGPGTRLTVL.

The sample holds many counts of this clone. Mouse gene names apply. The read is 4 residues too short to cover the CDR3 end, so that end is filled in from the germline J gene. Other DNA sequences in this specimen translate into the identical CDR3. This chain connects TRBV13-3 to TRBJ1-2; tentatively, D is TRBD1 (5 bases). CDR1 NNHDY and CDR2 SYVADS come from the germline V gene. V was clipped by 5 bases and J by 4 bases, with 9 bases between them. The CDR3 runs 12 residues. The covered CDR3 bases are TGTGCCAGCAGCCCCCAGGGCTCC. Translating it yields CASSPQGS. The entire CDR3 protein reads CASSPQGSDYTF.

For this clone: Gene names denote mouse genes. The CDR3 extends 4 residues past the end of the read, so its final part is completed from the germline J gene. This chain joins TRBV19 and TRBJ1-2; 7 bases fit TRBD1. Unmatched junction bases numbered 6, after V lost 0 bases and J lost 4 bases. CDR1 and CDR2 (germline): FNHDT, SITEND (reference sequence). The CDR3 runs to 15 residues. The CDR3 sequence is CASSIVGGAGSDYTF. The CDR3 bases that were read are TGTGCCAGCAGTATAGTAGGGGGCGCGGGCTCC.

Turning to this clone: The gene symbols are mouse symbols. The sequenced part of the CDR3 DNA is TGTGCCAGCAGTGCGTCCCGGGACAGTAAAGAC. Translating gives CASSASRDSKD. The entire CDR3 is CASSASRDSKDTQYF. The V and J genes are TRBV13-1 and TRBJ2-5; 7 bases are a match to TRBD1. The read ends 4 residues early relative to the CDR3; the germline J gene fills the gap. The CDR3 contains 15 residues. Germline loops: CDR1 NSHNY, CDR2 SYGAGN.

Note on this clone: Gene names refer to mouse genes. The CDR3 is CASNQGFSTEVFF. The CDR3 bases that were read are TGTGCCAGCAACCAGGGATTTAGCACA. The chain couples TRBV13-3 to TRBJ1-1, with D perhaps matching TRBD1 (5 bases). Read data end 4 residues before the CDR3 end; the end is taken from the germline J gene. V was trimmed by 6 bases and J by 4 bases, leaving 13 bases between them. CDR1 is NNHDY, CDR2 SYVADS, per germline. The CDR3 is made up of 13 amino acids.